One and the same sample provided the 20 T cell receptor beta chains below, sequenced in a study of low-dose radiotherapy and immunotherapy resistance in tumors. Alpha- and beta-chain coverage of first-strand cDNA came from TRAV- and TRBV-specific primers. A constant-region primer paired with the V-primer adapter amplified TCRs over 20 PCR cycles. TCRdb re-called the reads through MiXCR, storing one row per CDR3 protein. Among fewer than 90,000 distinct CDR3 sequences, over 15% were seen once, and the ten largest hold about 5.5%. As to time point: before trial treatment. The starting material was PBMCs, obtained before treatment. All receptors derive from a male donor with prostate cancer.

There are many counts of this clonotype. The CDR3: CASSFLQGGTGELFF. The CDR3 DNA reads as TGCGCCAGCAGCTTCCTCCAGGGGGGTACCGGGGAGCTGTTTTTT. This chain connects TRBV5-1 to TRBJ2-2; the D gene is possibly TRBD1 (7 bases). V was pared by 2 bases and J by 5 bases, with 13 bases between. This CDR3 contains 15 residues. CDR1 and CDR2 from the germline V gene are SGHRS and YFSETQ. Using reference TRBV5-1 and TRBJ2-2 for the parts outside the CDR3, the full variable domain is KAGVTQTPRYLIKTRGQQVTLSCSPISGHRSVSWYQQTPGQGLQFLFEYFSETQRNKGNFPGRFSGRQFSNSRSEMNVSTLELGDSALYLCASSFLQGGTGELFFGEGSRLTVL.

As regards this clonotype: This likely traces to a read error, being one base from a far larger clone. J is TRBJ2-1 and V is TRBV20-1; D is undetermined. Trimming took off 3 bases at V and 10 bases at J, with 16 bases between the two ends. This CDR3 has 13 amino acids. Germline-derived CDR1 and CDR2 are DFQATT and SNEGSKA (reference sequence). For the CDR3, the DNA is TGCAGTGCTAGCCCCACGGATCCCTACGAGCAGTTCTTC. Translation: CSASPTDPYEQFF.

This clonotype has a count of ten or more. This chain connects TRBV6-2 or TRBV6-3 to TRBJ2-1; 10 nucleotides line up with TRBD1. V trimming: 4 bases; J trimming: 4 bases; junction bases outside the gene matches: 13. The germline CDR1 and CDR2 sequences are MNHEY and SVGEGT. The CDR3 extends over 18 amino acids. The chain's CDR3 is CASSSAGTGASRYNEQFF. CDR3 DNA: TGTGCCAGCAGTTCCGCCGGGACAGGGGCTTCTCGGTACAATGAGCAGTTCTTC.

This clonotype was found many times. CDR3: CASSADPYNEQFF. The CDR3 coding sequence is TGTGCCAGCAGCGCCGACCCGTACAATGAGCAGTTCTTC. The chain employs TRBV7-3 and TRBJ2-1; the D is unclear. The CDR3 contains 13 residues. In germline, CDR1 is SGHTA, CDR2 FQGTGA. The V end lost 5 bases, the J end lost 4 bases, and 9 bases lay between the germline ends.

This chain connects TRBV4-3 to TRBJ2-2; TRBD1 is a possible D gene (5 bases). Germline-derived CDR1 and CDR2 are LGHNA and YSLEER. Deletions cut 0 bases from V and 4 bases from J, with 9 bases between. The CDR3 sequence is 15 residues long. The CDR3 here is CASSQELGVTGELFF. CDR3 coding DNA: TGCGCCAGCAGCCAAGAATTAGGGGTCACCGGGGAGCTGTTTTTT.

This clonotype was recorded many times. V gene TRBV10-3 combines with J gene TRBJ2-7, with TRBD1 matching 9 bases. The CDR3 totals 13 residues. Trimming cost V 9 bases and J 11 bases; bases outside gene matches: 14. The germline gives CDR1 ENHRY, CDR2 SYGVKD. CDR3 in amino acids: CAIKVQGAVGEYF. The CDR3 DNA reads as TGTGCCATAAAGGTACAGGGGGCGGTTGGAGAGTACTTC.

This clonotype was seen at least ten times. The chain is built from TRBV5-6 and TRBJ1-5, with no clear D. The germline V and J ends were trimmed by 4 bases and 5 bases, with 7 bases remaining between them. Germline values: CDR1 SGHDT, CDR2 YYEEEE. The CDR3 covers 12 residues. In DNA form, the CDR3 reads TGTGCCAGCAGCCTAATTGATCAGCCCCAGCATTTT. This translates into CASSLIDQPQHF. The full variable domain, completed using reference TRBV5-6 and TRBJ1-5, is DAGVTQSPTHLIKTRGQQVTLRCSPKSGHDTVSWYQQALGQGPQFIFQYYEEEERQRGNFPDRFSGHQFPNYSSELNVNALLLGDSALYLCASSLIDQPQHFGDGTRLSIL.

Comments on this clonotype: A read error likely explains this, since a far larger clone differs by one base. The gene calls are TRBV7-2 and TRBJ2-7; possibly TRBD1 for D (5 bases). The germline V gene has CDR1 SGHTA and CDR2 FQGNSA. CDR3 length: 12 residues. Trimming removed 5 bases from V and 7 bases from J, with 12 bases in between. The CDR3 bases are TGTGCCAGCAGCGAGCAGGGTTATGAGCAGTACTTC. Translated: CASSEQGYEQYF.

This clonotype was counted ten times or more. The gene calls are TRBV30 and TRBJ2-3, with no clear D. Per the germline V gene, CDR1 is GTSNPN and CDR2 is SVGIG (reference sequence). The CDR3 runs to 13 residues. Trimming removed 1 base at V and 4 bases at J, with 9 bases between. This CDR3 is CAWSAQIADTQYF. The DNA for the CDR3 is TGTGCCTGGAGTGCCCAAATCGCAGATACGCAGTATTTT.

This clonotype was counted only a few times. The chain joins TRBV7-3 to TRBJ2-5; no clear D gene. Germline CDR1 is SGHTA and CDR2 is FQGTGA. Trimming took off 5 bases at V and 5 bases at J, with 9 bases between the two ends. The CDR3 contains 12 residues. CDR3 amino acids: CASSIPGETQYF. The CDR3 DNA is TGTGCCAGCAGCATCCCCGGGGAGACCCAGTACTTC.

This clonotype has ten or more counts. The chain is built from TRBV7-9 and TRBJ1-2; a possible D gene is TRBD1 (5 bases). CDR3 length equals 14 residues. Trimming took off 5 bases at V and 6 bases at J, with 16 bases between the two ends. Germline V CDR1 and CDR2: SEHNR, FQNEAQ (reference sequence). The chain's CDR3 is CASSPSGQGNGYTF. CDR3 in DNA: TGTGCCAGCAGCCCCTCCGGTCAGGGTAATGGCTACACCTTC.

In its sample, this clonotype was seen many times. The J gene is TRBJ1-6, the V gene TRBV4-3; D remains ambiguous. V lost 0 bases, J lost 6 bases, and 6 bases lay in between. CDR1 LGHNA and CDR2 YSLEER come from the germline V gene. The CDR3 length is 14 residues. The CDR3 DNA is TGCGCCAGCAGCCAAGAGGGAGGTAATTCACCCCTCCACTTT. Protein sequence: CASSQEGGNSPLHF.

This rearrangement joins TRBV6-1 to TRBJ2-5, with 11 bases that match TRBD1. V trimming: 5 bases; J trimming: 0 bases; junction bases outside the gene matches: 5. Germline V gives CDR1 MNHNS, CDR2 SASEGT. The CDR3 extends over 16 amino acids. CDR3 nucleotide sequence: TGTGCCAGCAGTCGTGGGACAGGGGGGTACCAAGAGACCCAGTACTTC. Its translation is CASSRGTGGYQETQYF.

With respect to this clonotype: Being one base from a much bigger clone, this may be a read error. The CDR3 DNA sequence: TGTGCCCGGAGTCCACAGGGGGAAGTTGGCTACACCTTC. Protein product: CARSPQGEVGYTF. V is TRBV30 and J is TRBJ1-2; 8 nucleotides agree with TRBD1. The CDR3 length is 13 residues. The germline V gene encodes CDR1 GTSNPN and CDR2 SVGIG (reference sequence).

This clonotype was detected many times. The V call is TRBV6-6, the J call TRBJ2-3, with 10 bases identical to TRBD2. In germline, CDR1 is MNHNY, CDR2 SVGAGI (reference sequence). The CDR3 is 15 residues long. Trimming at V came to 6 bases and at J to 11 bases, leaving 14 bases not matched to a gene. CDR3 sequence: CASRPTGSSGGWQYF. The CDR3 DNA reads TGTGCCAGCAGGCCAACTGGTTCTAGCGGGGGTTGGCAGTATTTT.

This chain connects TRBV4-2 to TRBJ2-1; 8 bases line up with TRBD2. V lost 1 base, J lost 6 bases, and 5 bases stayed unmatched. This CDR3 is 15 amino acids long. Per the germline V gene, CDR1 is LGHNA and CDR2 is YNFKEQ. The CDR3 spells CASSQAGGPINEQFF. In DNA, the CDR3 is TGTGCCAGCAGCCAAGCGGGAGGGCCTATCAATGAGCAGTTCTTC.

This clonotype appeared many times. The J gene is TRBJ2-7, the V gene TRBV12-3 or TRBV12-4; D ambiguous. CDR3 length: 11 amino acids. The V gene lost 3 bases and the J gene lost 2 bases, with 2 bases spanning the gap. CDR3 region: CASSFAYEQYF. CDR3 nucleotides: TGTGCCAGCAGTTTTGCCTACGAGCAGTACTTC.

The rearrangement links TRBV6-1 to TRBJ1-2; 12 bases line up with TRBD1. CDR1 and CDR2 (germline): MNHNS, SASEGT. This CDR3 contains 14 residues. Trimming at V came to 7 bases and at J to 8 bases, leaving 8 bases not matched to a gene. The CDR3 region is CASNKGQGAGGYTF. The CDR3 region has the DNA TGTGCCAGCAACAAGGGACAGGGGGCTGGAGGCTACACCTTC.

This clonotype came up many times. The chain recombines TRBV9 with TRBJ2-1, with 14 bases that match TRBD2. This CDR3 is 17 amino acids long. With V trimmed by 0 bases and J by 10 bases, 9 bases remained unmatched. Looked up from germline, CDR1 is SGDLS and CDR2 is YYNGEE. The CDR3 nucleotides read TGTGCCAGCAGCGTAGACTTCGGGACTAGCGGGGGCAGGGAGCAGTTCTTC. Its translation: CASSVDFGTSGGREQFF. The entire variable domain, with the rest obtained from reference TRBV9 and TRBJ2-1, is as follows: DSGVTQTPKHLITATGQRVTLRCSPRSGDLSVYWYQQSLDQGLQFLIQYYNGEERAKGNILERFSAQQFPDLHSELNLSSLELGDSALYFCASSVDFGTSGGREQFFGPGTRLTVL.

This clonotype was counted ten times or more. The V call is TRBV20-1, the J call TRBJ2-2; a weak D match, TRBD2 (5 bases). Trimming removed 2 bases at V and 3 bases at J, with 13 bases between. The CDR3 covers 15 residues. The germline CDR1 and CDR2 sequences are DFQATT and SNEGSKA (reference sequence). The CDR3 reads CSARSGKFDTGELFF. The CDR3 DNA reads TGCAGTGCTAGATCGGGGAAATTCGACACCGGGGAGCTGTTTTTT.